This TCR beta chain was obtained from a study of T cell responses to AZD1222 COVID-19 vaccine. The CDR3 has 10 amino acids. Generated by immunoSEQ multiplex PCR, the TCRdb table keeps only in-frame clones and is missing some. The data show 170,000 or so clones, approximately 90% seen once. About this clone itself: The target antigen is unknown. An end of the junction does not agree with germline; a read error may underlie this.

Whole-study results and caveats: CD4 TCRs associated with vaccination spanned spike, dominating at 160-218 and 743-854.

The TCR originated in an adult in good health. The sequencing used peripheral blood, collected on day 0 of AZD1222 vaccination. This chain links TRBV12-3 or TRBV12-4 with TRBJ1-1; 7 nucleotides match TRBD1. The CDR3 DNA reads TGTGCCAGCAGCCGGACAGGATTGTACTTT. It translates to CASSRTGLYF.